Following are 32 T cell receptor beta chains from one sample sequenced in a study of cytomegalovirus exposure and HLA in healthy donors. The PCR had 60 Vbeta and 13 Jbeta primers. The repertoire was sequenced with immunoSEQ multiplex PCR; TCRdb's copy has only in-frame clones and lacks some. The profile shows around 210,000 clones, more than 75% of them singletons. Source material: PBMCs. Receptors originate from a male donor in good health and CMV-seropositive.

V is TRBV7-2 and J is TRBJ1-1, with D uncertain. This CDR3 contains 15 residues. Trimming removed 2 bases from V and 6 bases from J, with 16 bases in between. CDR1 and CDR2 (germline): SGHTA, FQGNSA. The CDR3 DNA reads as TGTGCCAGCAGCTTAAACGAAGCGCCTTTGGCTGAAGCTTTCTTT. Translation gives CASSLNEAPLAEAFF.

The chain couples TRBV7-9 to TRBJ2-7; 14 bases align to TRBD2. V dropped 3 bases and J dropped 1; count of bases not matched to a gene: 8. The CDR3 runs 18 residues. Looked up from germline, CDR1 is SEHNR and CDR2 is FQNEAQ (reference sequence). The CDR3 region has the DNA TGTGCCAGCAGCTTCCCCCCTGGACTAGCGGGGGGATCCTACGAGCAGTACTTC. It yields the protein CASSFPPGLAGGSYEQYF.

The rearrangement links TRBV7-9 to TRBJ1-1, with TRBD1 matching 10 bases. The CDR3 extends over 16 amino acids. The germline V gene encodes CDR1 SEHNR and CDR2 FQNEAQ (reference sequence). V was clipped by 2 bases and J by 5 bases; unmatched bases: 8. CDR3 in DNA: TGTGCCAGCAGCTTATCCCCCGGGACAGGGGATACTGAAGCTTTCTTT. Its translation is CASSLSPGTGDTEAFF. Combining the CDR3 with reference TRBV7-9 and TRBJ1-1 gives the whole variable domain DTGVSQNPRHKITKRGQNVTFRCDPISEHNRLYWYRQTLGQGPEFLTYFQNEAQLEKSRLLSDRFSAERPKGSFSTLEIQRTEQGDSAMYLCASSLSPGTGDTEAFFGQGTRLTVV.

This chain uses TRBV5-6 with TRBJ2-5; 9 bases line up with TRBD2. The ends lost 0 bases at V and 5 bases at J; junction bases unmatched: 2. In germline, CDR1 is SGHDT, CDR2 YYEEEE. The CDR3 contains 14 residues. CDR3 sequence: CASSLGGGGETQYF. In DNA, the CDR3 is TGTGCCAGCAGCTTGGGCGGGGGGGGTGAGACCCAGTACTTC.

This clone came up a few times. The genes are TRBV5-1 and TRBJ2-5; D is ambiguous. CDR1 SGHRS and CDR2 YFSETQ come from the germline V gene. Trimming removed 1 base at V and 2 bases at J, with 12 bases between. The CDR3 extends over 15 amino acids. CDR3 protein: CASSLLPGQQETQYF. Here the CDR3 DNA reads TGCGCCAGCAGCTTGCTGCCAGGCCAACAAGAGACCCAGTACTTC.

Remarks on this clone: Relative to the germline gene, one junction end is altered; a read error may explain this. The chain employs TRBV7-9 and TRBJ1-2, with a weak D call TRBD1 (5 bases). This CDR3 comprises 16 residues. CDR1 and CDR2 from the germline V gene are SEHNR and FQNEAQ (reference sequence). Written as DNA, the CDR3 is TGTTCCAGCAGCATAGTGGGACCGGGATCCGGGGGTGGCTACACCTTC. Protein: CSSSIVGPGSGGGYTF. Combining the CDR3 with reference TRBV7-9 and TRBJ1-2 gives the whole variable domain DTGVSQNPRHKITKRGQNVTFRCDPISEHNRLYWYRQTLGQGPEFLTYFQNEAQLEKSRLLSDRFSAERPKGSFSTLEIQRTEQGDSAMYLCSSSIVGPGSGGGYTFGSGTRLTVV.

The rearrangement links TRBV7-9 to TRBJ2-7, with D possibly matching TRBD1 (5 bases). Per the germline V gene, CDR1 is SEHNR and CDR2 is FQNEAQ (reference sequence). The ends were cut back, 1 base at V and 0 bases at J, with 7 bases in the middle. This CDR3 has 14 amino acids. The CDR3 nucleotides read TGTGCCAGCAGCTTAGTGGACAACTCCTACGAGCAGTACTTC. Amino acid sequence: CASSLVDNSYEQYF. The variable domain in full, completed from reference TRBV7-9 and TRBJ2-7, reads DTGVSQNPRHKITKRGQNVTFRCDPISEHNRLYWYRQTLGQGPEFLTYFQNEAQLEKSRLLSDRFSAERPKGSFSTLEIQRTEQGDSAMYLCASSLVDNSYEQYFGPGTRLTVT.

This sequence joins TRBV10-3 and TRBJ2-1; 8 nucleotides agree with TRBD1. Germline CDR1 ENHRY, CDR2 SYGVKD. This CDR3 region has 16 residues. The J segment lost 5 bases and the V segment lost 2 bases, leaving 8 bases of the junction unmatched. The CDR3 protein is CAISEGGQVWNNEQFF. The DNA for the CDR3 is TGTGCCATCAGTGAGGGGGGACAGGTTTGGAACAATGAGCAGTTCTTC.

The chain recombines TRBV30 with TRBJ1-5, with unresolved D. Germline V gene data show CDR1 as GTSNPN and CDR2 as SVGIG (reference sequence). V was cut by 2 bases and J by 11 bases, with 19 bases left in between. The CDR3 has 14 amino acids. The CDR3 loop reads CAWSFTTEKGAQHF. CDR3 sequence (DNA): TGTGCCTGGAGTTTCACAACCGAGAAAGGAGCCCAGCATTTT. The full variable domain, with the rest looked up from reference TRBV30 and TRBJ1-5, is SQTIHQWPATLVQPVGSPLSLECTVEGTSNPNLYWYRQAAGRGLQLLFYSVGIGQISSEVPQNLSASRPQDRQFILSSKKLLLSDSGFYLCAWSFTTEKGAQHFGDGTRLSIL.

This clone was recorded only once. DNA of the CDR3: TGTGCCAGTAGTATTAGACTAGCGGGAGGGCCGCGGTCTGGTGAGCAGTTCTTC. Translating it yields CASSIRLAGGPRSGEQFF. The chain joins TRBV19 to TRBJ2-1; 14 positions agree with TRBD2. V lost 3 bases to trimming and J lost 9 bases; unmatched junction nucleotides: 13. Germline CDR1 LNHDA, CDR2 SQIVND (reference sequence). The CDR3 length is 18 residues.

The rearrangement joins TRBV19 to TRBJ1-5; no reliable D call. The CDR3 is 16 amino acids. Trimming cost V 7 bases and J 0 bases, with 16 bases left between them. Germline V gene sequence: CDR1 LNHDA, CDR2 SQIVND (reference sequence). Here the CDR3 DNA reads TGTGCCAGTATTGCCCGAAGCGGACCTAGCAATCAGCCCCAGCATTTT. Protein product: CASIARSGPSNQPQHF.

The chain recombines TRBV28 with TRBJ2-7; 8 nucleotides line up with TRBD1. Germline CDR1 and CDR2: MDHEN and SYDVKM. V lost 3 bases, J lost 6 bases, and 13 bases stayed unmatched. The CDR3 loop spans 16 amino acids. The CDR3 spells CASSFPGQGSLGEQYF. CDR3 sequence (DNA): TGTGCCAGCAGTTTCCCCGGACAGGGCTCCCTTGGCGAGCAGTACTTC.

The chain joins TRBV7-9 to TRBJ2-5; 12 positions match TRBD2. The CDR3 length is 16 residues. Unmatched junction bases numbered 9, after V lost 5 bases and J lost 5 bases. The V gene's germline CDR1 is SEHNR and CDR2 FQNEAQ (reference sequence). CDR3 amino acids: CASSPTSGRLGETQYF. CDR3 nucleotide sequence: TGTGCCAGCAGCCCCACTAGCGGGAGGCTTGGGGAGACCCAGTACTTC.

This chain connects TRBV6-1 to TRBJ2-1; weak D call: TRBD2 (5 bases). The V end lost 1 base, the J end lost 3 bases, and 13 bases lay between the germline ends. Germline V gene lookup returns CDR1 MNHNS and CDR2 SASEGT. The CDR3 has 16 residues. The CDR3 nucleotides are TGTGCCAGCAGTGAAGTTGGCGGGTCCTACTACAATGAGCAGTTCTTC. As protein: CASSEVGGSYYNEQFF.

The chain links TRBV18 to TRBJ2-3, with 10 bases matching TRBD2. The junction had 13 bases not matched to a gene; V was cut back by 3 bases and J by 4 bases. The CDR3 runs to 18 residues. Germline V CDR1 and CDR2: KGHSH, LQKENI. The CDR3 DNA reads TGTGCCAGCTCACCTTTAGCGGGAGGTCCCGTGGGTGCAGATACGCAGTATTTT. Amino acid sequence: CASSPLAGGPVGADTQYF. Complete variable domain (other parts from reference TRBV18 and TRBJ2-3): NAGVMQNPRHLVRRRGQEARLRCSPMKGHSHVYWYRQLPEEGLKFMVYLQKENIIDESGMPKERFSAEFPKEGPSILRIQQVVRGDSAAYFCASSPLAGGPVGADTQYFGPGTRLTVL.

J is TRBJ1-5 and V is TRBV7-8; D unresolved. Germline V gene data show CDR1 as SGHVS and CDR2 as FQNEAQ. This CDR3 comprises 12 residues. V lost 3 bases and J 3 bases, leaving 3 bases between the germline ends. CDR3 sequence: CASSFFNQPQHF. DNA of the CDR3: TGTGCCAGCAGCTTCTTCAATCAGCCCCAGCATTTT.

The chain couples TRBV7-2 to TRBJ1-1; D possibly corresponds to TRBD1 (6 bases). The V end lost 5 bases, the J end lost 4 bases, and 11 bases lay between the germline ends. CDR1 and CDR2 (germline): SGHTA, FQGNSA. This CDR3 is built from 13 residues. The CDR3: CASSHDRTTEAFF. CDR3 nucleotides: TGTGCCAGCAGCCACGACAGGACCACTGAAGCTTTCTTT.

This chain's CDR3 is CASSPQGGSNQPQHF. Here the CDR3 DNA reads TGTGCCAGCTCACCACAGGGAGGCAGCAATCAGCCCCAGCATTTT. This rearrangement joins TRBV18 to TRBJ1-5; no clear D. The V end was cut by 1 base, the J end by 1 base, with 8 bases between. The CDR3 has 15 residues. Germline V gives CDR1 KGHSH, CDR2 LQKENI.

The V and J genes are TRBV5-1 and TRBJ2-7; possible D gene TRBD2, 5 bases. Germline V gives CDR1 SGHRS, CDR2 YFSETQ. V was pared by 2 bases and J by 7 bases, with 7 bases between. CDR3 length: 11 amino acids. In nucleotides, the CDR3 is TGCGCCAGCAGCTTCAAGCGGGAGCAGTACTTC. Amino acids: CASSFKREQYF.

The chain is built from TRBV18 and TRBJ2-7; D gene ambiguous. The CDR3 runs 12 residues. Germline V lookup: CDR1 KGHSH, CDR2 LQKENI. Between the trimmed V and J ends, which lost 5 bases and 4 bases, there was a span of 9 bases. The CDR3 DNA follows: TGTGCCAGCTCAAGTAGTTTGTACGAGCAGTACTTC. It codes for CASSSSLYEQYF.

The chain employs TRBV7-2 and TRBJ1-2; 8 nucleotides line up with TRBD1. V was pared by 7 bases and J by 3 bases, with 7 bases of the junction left unmatched. The germline CDR1 and CDR2 sequences are SGHTA and FQGNSA. The CDR3 runs to 14 residues. The DNA of the CDR3 is TGTGCCAGCACCCCGGACAGGGCTGACTATGGCTACACCTTC. Its translation is CASTPDRADYGYTF.

V and J are TRBV9 and TRBJ2-2; perhaps TRBD1 as D (6 bases). Deletions cut 0 bases from V and 2 bases from J, with 11 bases between. The CDR3 runs 16 residues. Germline assignment: CDR1 SGDLS and CDR2 YYNGEE. CDR3 protein: CASSVGGRVNTGELFF. CDR3 sequence (DNA): TGTGCCAGCAGCGTAGGGGGGCGGGTCAACACCGGGGAGCTGTTTTTT.

The chain uses TRBV9 and TRBJ1-1; 7 nucleotides agree with TRBD1. CDR3 length: 16 amino acids. J was trimmed by 4 bases and V by 4 bases; bases with no gene match: 13. Germline values: CDR1 SGDLS, CDR2 YYNGEE. In DNA form, the CDR3 reads TGTGCCAGCAGCAACCAACAGGGGATCAGTGGCACTGAAGCTTTCTTT. Translation: CASSNQQGISGTEAFF.

V and J are TRBV27 and TRBJ1-2; D not resolved. Trimming pared 2 bases from V and 0 bases from J, leaving 10 bases between. The germline V gene has CDR1 MNHEY and CDR2 SMNVEV (reference sequence). This CDR3 is built from 15 residues. The CDR3 sequence is CASSLRTGANYGYTF. In nucleotides, the CDR3 is TGTGCCAGCAGTTTAAGGACTGGAGCTAACTATGGCTACACCTTC.

The chain is built from TRBV4-2 and TRBJ2-7; D is perhaps TRBD1 (5 bases). CDR3 length equals 11 residues. V was clipped by 1 base and J by 12 bases, with 10 bases between them. Germline values: CDR1 LGHNA, CDR2 YNFKEQ. The CDR3 reads CASSQVVDRYF. DNA for the CDR3: TGTGCCAGCAGCCAAGTTGTAGACAGGTACTTC.

V usage is TRBV10-3 and J usage is TRBJ1-4; 8 bases align to TRBD1. V trimming: 0 bases; J trimming: 6 bases; junction bases outside the gene matches: 3. Germline CDR1 and CDR2: ENHRY and SYGVKD. This CDR3 contains 15 residues. CDR3 sequence reads: CAISESRQGYEKLFF. CDR3 sequence (DNA): TGTGCCATCAGTGAGTCGCGACAGGGGTATGAAAAACTGTTTTTT.

On this clone: Relative to the germline gene, one junction end is altered; a read error may explain this. The CDR3 spells CASSRERQGDTQYF. CDR3 bases: TGTGCTAGCAGCCGTGAACGCCAGGGGGATACGCAGTATTTT. The V call is TRBV7-7, the J call TRBJ2-3; a weak D match, TRBD1 (6 bases). Germline values: CDR1 SSHAT, CDR2 FNYEAQ (reference sequence). The CDR3 covers 14 residues.

The J gene is TRBJ2-2, the V gene TRBV18; D uncertain. The CDR3 spans 14 residues. CDR1 is KGHSH, CDR2 LQKENI, per germline. The V and J ends lost 5 bases and 2 bases respectively, with 9 bases between them. This chain's CDR3 is CASSEVLNTGELFF. DNA for the CDR3: TGTGCCAGCTCAGAGGTATTAAACACCGGGGAGCTGTTTTTT.

The chain has TRBV7-3 and TRBJ1-1; 7 bases line up with TRBD1. With 5 bases clipped from V and 4 bases from J, the junction kept 7 bases outside the gene matches. CDR1 SGHTA and CDR2 FQGTGA come from the germline V gene. This CDR3 is 14 amino acids long. CDR3 protein: CASSLTGSSTEAFF. CDR3 in DNA: TGTGCCAGCAGCCTGACAGGGTCCAGCACTGAAGCTTTCTTT. Filled out from reference TRBV7-3 and TRBJ1-1, the complete variable domain reads GAGVSQTPSNKVTEKGKYVELRCDPISGHTALYWYRQSLGQGPEFLIYFQGTGAADDSGLPNDRFFAVRPEGSVSTLKIQRTERGDSAVYLCASSLTGSSTEAFFGQGTRLTVV.

This clone appeared a few times. The rearrangement uses TRBV28 and TRBJ2-7; TRBD2 matches at 12 bases. This CDR3 contains 15 residues. With V trimmed by 6 bases and J by 4 bases, 7 bases remained unmatched. The germline gives CDR1 MDHEN, CDR2 SYDVKM. CDR3 bases: TGTGCCAGCAGCCCCCCCGGGACTAGCGGGTACGAGCAGTACTTC. Its translation: CASSPPGTSGYEQYF. The full variable domain, rest sourced from reference TRBV28 and TRBJ2-7, is DVKVTQSSRYLVKRTGEKVFLECVQDMDHENMFWYRQDPGLGLRLIYFSYDVKMKEKGDIPEGYSVSREKKERFSLILESASTNQTSMYLCASSPPGTSGYEQYFGPGTRLTVT.

The rearrangement links TRBV18 to TRBJ1-3, with 12 bases fitting TRBD1. There are 19 residues in the CDR3. Germline V gene sequence: CDR1 KGHSH, CDR2 LQKENI. Trimming took 3 bases from V and 1 from J; bases not matched to a gene: 10. CDR3 loop: CASSPYRDRGPVSGNTIYF. CDR3 nucleotides: TGTGCCAGCTCACCTTACCGGGACAGGGGGCCGGTATCTGGAAACACCATATATTTT.

The chain couples TRBV4-3 to TRBJ2-7; TRBD1 matches at 8 bases. Trimming took 3 bases from V and 4 from J; bases not matched to a gene: 5. Germline CDR1 is LGHNA and CDR2 is YSLEER. The CDR3 is made up of 14 amino acids. CDR3 sequence: CASSHQRDRYEQYF. CDR3 nucleotides: TGCGCCAGCAGCCATCAGAGGGACAGGTACGAGCAGTACTTC.